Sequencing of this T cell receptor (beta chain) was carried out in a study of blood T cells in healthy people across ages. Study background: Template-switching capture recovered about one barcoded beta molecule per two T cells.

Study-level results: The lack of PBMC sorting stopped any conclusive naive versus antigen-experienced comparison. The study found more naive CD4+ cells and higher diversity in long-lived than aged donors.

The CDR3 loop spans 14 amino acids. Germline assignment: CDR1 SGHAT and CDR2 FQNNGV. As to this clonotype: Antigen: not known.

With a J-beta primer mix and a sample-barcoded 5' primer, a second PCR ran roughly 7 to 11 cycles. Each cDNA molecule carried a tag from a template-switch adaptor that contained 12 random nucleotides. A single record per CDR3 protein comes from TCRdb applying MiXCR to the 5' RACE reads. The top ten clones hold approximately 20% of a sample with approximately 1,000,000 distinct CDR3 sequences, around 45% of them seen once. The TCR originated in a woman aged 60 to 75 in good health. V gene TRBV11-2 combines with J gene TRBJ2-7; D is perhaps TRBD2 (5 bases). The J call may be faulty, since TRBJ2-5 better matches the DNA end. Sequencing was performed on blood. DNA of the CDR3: TGTGCCAGCAGCTTCAGGCGGGCCGAAGAGACCCAGTACTTC. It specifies CASSFRRAEETQYF.